Below are 23 T cell receptor beta chains sequenced from a single sample in a study of spatial heterogeneity in lung cancer. MiXCR, run by TCRdb on the 5' RACE reads, gives a single entry per CDR3 protein. In the table there are approximately 11,000 distinct CDR3 sequences, 3.7% of which are singletons. The sample's time point: sample taken at primary tumor resection. The source material was PBMCs, sampled at surgery. All receptors derive from a female donor with early-stage non-small cell lung cancer.

This clonotype occurred many times. This rearrangement joins TRBV12-3 or TRBV12-4 to TRBJ2-1; 8 bases line up with TRBD2. The CDR3 is made up of 15 amino acids. V shed 7 bases, J shed 0 bases, and the junction held 5 bases outside the gene matches. In DNA, the CDR3 is TGTGCCAGCACCCGGGAGGGACGCTCCTACAATGAGCAGTTCTTC. Residues: CASTREGRSYNEQFF.

This clonotype is categorized as large (0.1 to 1%). This chain connects TRBV9 to TRBJ2-3, with TRBD2 identical over 9 bases. Losses at the gene ends were 4 bases for V and 6 bases for J; bases not matched to a gene: 12. The CDR3 has 16 residues. CDR1 is SGDLS and CDR2 is YYNGEE in the germline V gene. The CDR3 bases are TGTGCCAGCAGCTTTCAACCGGGACTAGCATCCGATACGCAGTATTTT. Translating gives CASSFQPGLASDTQYF.

The chain recombines TRBV5-4 with TRBJ2-3, with D possibly being TRBD1 (6 bases). Germline CDR1 reads SGHNT; CDR2 reads YYREEE (reference sequence). V gave up 3 bases and J gave up 0 bases, with 11 bases separating them. This CDR3 comprises 15 residues. CDR3 amino acids: CASSSRGPSTDTQYF. In DNA, the CDR3 is TGTGCCAGCAGCTCCAGGGGCCCCAGCACAGATACGCAGTATTTT.

There are many counts of this clonotype. This chain links TRBV28 with TRBJ2-5, with D uncertain. The CDR3 totals 14 residues. Trimming took 8 bases from V and 5 from J, leaving 18 bases between them. The germline gives CDR1 MDHEN, CDR2 SYDVKM. The CDR3 loop is CASLSWLDGETQYF. CDR3 nucleotides: TGTGCCAGCCTCAGTTGGTTAGACGGCGAGACCCAGTACTTC. The complete variable domain, with remaining parts taken from reference TRBV28 and TRBJ2-5, reads DVKVTQSSRYLVKRTGEKVFLECVQDMDHENMFWYRQDPGLGLRLIYFSYDVKMKEKGDIPEGYSVSREKKERFSLILESASTNQTSMYLCASLSWLDGETQYFGPGTRLLVL.

This clonotype was counted between two and nine times. The V gene is TRBV7-9, the J gene TRBJ2-5; 8 bases align to TRBD2. Germline values: CDR1 SEHNR, CDR2 FQNEAQ (reference sequence). Losses at the gene ends were 2 bases for V and 2 bases for J; bases not matched to a gene: 7. This CDR3 has 16 residues. In DNA form, the CDR3 reads TGTGCCAGCAGCTTAACCGGGAGGGTCGATCAAGAGACCCAGTACTTC. Translating it yields CASSLTGRVDQETQYF.

In its sample, this clonotype was seen many times. The gene calls are TRBV24-1 and TRBJ2-1, with no clear D. Germline V lookup: CDR1 KGHDR, CDR2 SFDVKD. Trimming cost V 10 bases and J 0 bases, with 9 bases left between them. The CDR3 totals 13 residues. The DNA of the CDR3 is TGTGCCACTCGTCCTAGCTCCTACAATGAGCAGTTCTTC. As protein: CATRPSSYNEQFF.

The sample holds many counts of this clonotype. The chain employs TRBV28 and TRBJ2-2, with TRBD1 matching 8 bases. Per the germline V gene, CDR1 is MDHEN and CDR2 is SYDVKM. CDR3 size: 14 residues. V was pared by 5 bases and J by 6 bases, with 5 bases of the junction left unmatched. The CDR3 loop reads CASSRQGRAGELFF. The DNA for the CDR3 is TGTGCCAGCAGTAGACAGGGGCGGGCCGGGGAGCTGTTTTTT.

At least ten counts were recorded for this clonotype. The rearrangement links TRBV30 to TRBJ2-3; D gene uncertain. Trimming stripped 8 bases from V and 5 bases from J, with 8 bases between. This CDR3 contains 10 residues. In germline, CDR1 is GTSNPN, CDR2 SVGIG (reference sequence). CDR3 DNA: TGTGCCCAAGGCATAGATACGCAGTATTTT. It yields the protein CAQGIDTQYF.

In this sample, this clonotype turned up many times. The V and J genes are TRBV29-1 and TRBJ2-1; D is unresolved. V lost 6 bases to trimming and J lost 5 bases, with 17 bases between them. This CDR3 comprises 14 residues. CDR1 and CDR2 (germline): SQVTM, ANQGSEA. As DNA, the CDR3 is TGCAGCGTCGACGGTATAACTCTTGACAATGAGCAGTTCTTC. It codes for CSVDGITLDNEQFF.

This clonotype was recorded at least ten times. This chain uses TRBV6-2 or TRBV6-3 with TRBJ1-2; weak D call: TRBD1 (5 bases). V shed 6 bases and J shed 4 bases, with 15 bases lying between them. Germline CDR1 and CDR2: MNHEY and SVGEGT. This CDR3 region has 14 residues. The CDR3 reads CASRMDTVFYGYTF. CDR3 nucleotide sequence: TGTGCCAGCAGGATGGACACTGTTTTCTATGGCTACACCTTC.

This clonotype was counted once. With a much larger clone just one base away, this may be a read error. The chain has TRBV10-3 and TRBJ2-7, with D maybe TRBD2 (6 bases). CDR3 length: 15 residues. Looked up from germline, CDR1 is ENHRY and CDR2 is SYGVKD. In DNA, the CDR3 is TGTGCCTTCAGTGAAGGGACGGGAGAAAGGGGCGAGCAGTACTTC. Its translation is CAFSEGTGERGEQYF.

This clonotype was detected ten times or more. The chain uses TRBV5-1 and TRBJ2-2; D call uncertain. The CDR3 covers 13 residues. Germline-derived CDR1 and CDR2 are SGHRS and YFSETQ. V was cut by 4 bases and J by 1 base, with 5 bases left in between. DNA of the CDR3: TGCGCCAGCAGCGTCGGGAACACCGGGGAGCTGTTTTTT. This encodes CASSVGNTGELFF.

This clonotype was detected a few times. The V gene is TRBV15, the J gene TRBJ2-5, with D tentatively TRBD2 (6 bases). Trimming removed 6 bases from V and 2 bases from J, with 7 bases in between. CDR1 and CDR2 from the germline V gene are LNHNV and YYDKDF (reference sequence). This CDR3 contains 12 residues. The CDR3 is CATRRGQETQYF. DNA for the CDR3: TGTGCCACCAGGCGGGGTCAAGAGACCCAGTACTTC.

This clonotype was observed at least ten times. The rearrangement joins TRBV12-3 or TRBV12-4 to TRBJ2-1; 11 nucleotides agree with TRBD2. The CDR3 is made up of 17 amino acids. Trimming removed 7 bases from V and 7 bases from J; junction bases left unmatched: 15. CDR3 bases: TGTGCCAGCACCCCGGGGGTAGCGGGGGGGCCTAGGAATGAGCAGTTCTTC. It is translated as CASTPGVAGGPRNEQFF.

Of note for this clonotype: A single base separates this from a much larger clone, so it may be a read error. V and J are TRBV6-2 or TRBV6-3 and TRBJ2-3, with TRBD1 matching over 8 bases. The CDR3 covers 15 residues. Germline CDR1 is MNHEY and CDR2 is SVGEGT. V shed 8 bases, J shed 3 bases, and the junction held 10 bases outside the gene matches. CDR3 nucleotide sequence: TGTGCCAGCTGTCCCGGACAGGGCTCAACAGATACGCAGTATTTT. Amino acids: CASCPGQGSTDTQYF.

The V call is TRBV27, the J call TRBJ1-1; D gene ambiguous. Germline V CDR1 and CDR2: MNHEY, SMNVEV (reference sequence). V lost 5 bases, J lost 1 base, and 5 bases lay in between. The CDR3 is 12 residues long. The CDR3 coding sequence is TGTGCCAGCAGTCCTAGGAACACTGAAGCTTTCTTT. Protein product: CASSPRNTEAFF.

This clonotype was recorded many times. V is TRBV13 and J is TRBJ2-3, with D perhaps TRBD2 (6 bases). The CDR3 runs 13 residues. The V gene lost 8 bases and the J gene lost 0 bases, with 9 bases spanning the gap. Germline V gives CDR1 PRHDT, CDR2 FYEKMQ (reference sequence). The CDR3: CASSGTSTDTQYF. For the CDR3, the DNA is TGTGCCAGCTCCGGGACTAGCACAGATACGCAGTATTTT.

This clonotype was seen repeatedly, ten times or more. The CDR3 sequence: CASADLSVGPQEQYF. The CDR3 nucleotides are TGTGCCAGCGCAGACCTATCCGTCGGTCCACAGGAGCAGTACTTC. The chain recombines TRBV7-2 with TRBJ2-7, with no clear D. The CDR3 totals 15 residues. CDR1 is SGHTA, CDR2 FQGNSA, per germline. The V end lost 8 bases, the J end lost 7 bases, and 24 bases lay between the germline ends.

V gene TRBV19 combines with J gene TRBJ1-1; D is unclear. This CDR3 has 14 residues. CDR1 and CDR2 (germline): LNHDA, SQIVND (reference sequence). V lost 5 bases to trimming and J lost 1 base, with 11 bases between them. CDR3 protein: CASSPALPNTEAFF. The CDR3 nucleotides are TGTGCCAGTAGTCCGGCCCTCCCGAACACTGAAGCTTTCTTT.

This clonotype turned up a few times. The chain combines TRBV2 with TRBJ2-7, with D hard to call. V was shortened by 3 bases and J by 0 bases, with 6 bases between the two germline ends. Germline V lookup: CDR1 SNHLY, CDR2 FYNNEI. The CDR3 consists of 13 residues. The CDR3 loop is CASSDHASYEQYF. CDR3 DNA sequence: TGTGCCAGCAGTGATCACGCCTCCTACGAGCAGTACTTC.

This clonotype has ten or more counts. The chain employs TRBV9 and TRBJ2-3, with D unclear. The CDR3 runs to 15 residues. CDR1 is SGDLS and CDR2 is YYNGEE in the germline V gene. V was trimmed by 0 bases and J by 5 bases, leaving 13 bases between them. CDR3 sequence reads: CASSVEPTGQDTQYF. The CDR3 coding sequence is TGTGCCAGCAGCGTAGAACCGACTGGGCAAGATACGCAGTATTTT.

CDR3 sequence reads: CASRSPGLAPQYF. For the CDR3, the DNA is TGTGCCAGCCGATCACCGGGACTAGCGCCCCAGTACTTC. The chain employs TRBV28 and TRBJ2-5; TRBD2 matches at 10 bases. Germline values: CDR1 MDHEN, CDR2 SYDVKM. The CDR3 is 13 amino acids. V shed 8 bases, J shed 9 bases, and the junction held 9 bases outside the gene matches.

This clonotype was detected many times. V usage is TRBV6-5 and J usage is TRBJ2-2; D is unresolved. This CDR3 contains 14 residues. CDR1 and CDR2 from the germline V gene are MNHEY and SVGAGI. Trimming left V 3 bases short and J 0 bases short, with 5 bases between. CDR3 loop: CASSYGPNTGELFF. CDR3 nucleotide sequence: TGTGCCAGCAGTTATGGCCCGAACACCGGGGAGCTGTTTTTT.